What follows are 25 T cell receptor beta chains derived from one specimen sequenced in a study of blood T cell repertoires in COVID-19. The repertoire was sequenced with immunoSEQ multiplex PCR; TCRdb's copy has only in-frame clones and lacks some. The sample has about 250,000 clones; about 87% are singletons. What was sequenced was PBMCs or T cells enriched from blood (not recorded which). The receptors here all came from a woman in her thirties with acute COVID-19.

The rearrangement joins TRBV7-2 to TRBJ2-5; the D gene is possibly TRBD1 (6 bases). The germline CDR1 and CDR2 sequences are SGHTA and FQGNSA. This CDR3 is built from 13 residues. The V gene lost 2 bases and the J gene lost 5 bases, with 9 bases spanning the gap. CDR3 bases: TGTGCCAGCAGCTTAACAGGGATGGAGACCCAGTACTTC. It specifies CASSLTGMETQYF.

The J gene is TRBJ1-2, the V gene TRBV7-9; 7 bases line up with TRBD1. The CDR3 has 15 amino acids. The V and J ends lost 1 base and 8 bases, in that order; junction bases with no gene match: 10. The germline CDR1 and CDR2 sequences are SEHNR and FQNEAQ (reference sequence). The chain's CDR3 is CASSLEETGRGGYTF. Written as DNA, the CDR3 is TGTGCCAGCAGCTTAGAAGAGACAGGGCGTGGAGGCTACACCTTC. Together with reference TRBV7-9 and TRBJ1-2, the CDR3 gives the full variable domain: DTGVSQNPRHKITKRGQNVTFRCDPISEHNRLYWYRQTLGQGPEFLTYFQNEAQLEKSRLLSDRFSAERPKGSFSTLEIQRTEQGDSAMYLCASSLEETGRGGYTFGSGTRLTVV.

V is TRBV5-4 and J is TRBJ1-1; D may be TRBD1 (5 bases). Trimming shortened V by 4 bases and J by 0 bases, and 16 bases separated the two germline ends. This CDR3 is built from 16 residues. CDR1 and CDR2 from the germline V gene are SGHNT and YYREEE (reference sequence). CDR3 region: CASSDPRQSMNTEAFF. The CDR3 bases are TGTGCCAGCAGCGACCCCCGACAGAGCATGAACACTGAAGCTTTCTTT.

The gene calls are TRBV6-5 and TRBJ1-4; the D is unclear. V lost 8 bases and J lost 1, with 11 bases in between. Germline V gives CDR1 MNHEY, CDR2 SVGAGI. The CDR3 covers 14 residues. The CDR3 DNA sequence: TGTGCCAGCTCCGATCTAAGAACTAATGAAAAACTGTTTTTT. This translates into CASSDLRTNEKLFF.

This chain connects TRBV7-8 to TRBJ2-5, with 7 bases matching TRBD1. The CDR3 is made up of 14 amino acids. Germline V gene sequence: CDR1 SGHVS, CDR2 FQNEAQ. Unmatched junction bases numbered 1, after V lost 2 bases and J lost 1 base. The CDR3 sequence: CASSLWTGQETQYF. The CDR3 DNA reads TGTGCCAGCAGCTTATGGACAGGCCAAGAGACCCAGTACTTC. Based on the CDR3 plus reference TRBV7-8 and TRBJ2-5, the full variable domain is GAGVSQSPRYKVAKRGQDVALRCDPISGHVSLFWYQQALGQGPEFLTYFQNEAQLDKSGLPSDRFFAERPEGSVSTLKIQRTQQEDSAVYLCASSLWTGQETQYFGPGTRLLVL.

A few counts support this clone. CDR3 nucleotide sequence: TGTGCCAGCAGTCTGACAGGCAACGAGCAGTACTTC. This sequence encodes CASSLTGNEQYF. The rearrangement links TRBV6-5 to TRBJ2-7, with D perhaps matching TRBD1 (6 bases). V dropped 5 bases and J dropped 5 bases, with 10 bases sitting between them. The length of the CDR3 is 12 residues. Germline CDR1 reads MNHEY; CDR2 reads SVGAGI.

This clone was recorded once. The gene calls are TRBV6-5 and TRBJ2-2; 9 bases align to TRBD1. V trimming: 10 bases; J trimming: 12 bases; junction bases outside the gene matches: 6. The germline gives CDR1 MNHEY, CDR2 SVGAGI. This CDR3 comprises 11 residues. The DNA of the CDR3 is TGTGCCACTCATGGACAGGGGAAGCTGTTTTTT. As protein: CATHGQGKLFF.

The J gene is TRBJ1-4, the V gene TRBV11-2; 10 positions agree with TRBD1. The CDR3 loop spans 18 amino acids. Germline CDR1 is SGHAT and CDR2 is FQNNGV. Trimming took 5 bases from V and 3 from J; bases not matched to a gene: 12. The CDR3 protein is CASSPGPGQGGSNEKLFF. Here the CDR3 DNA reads TGTGCCAGCAGCCCCGGACCTGGACAGGGGGGGTCTAATGAAAAACTGTTTTTT.

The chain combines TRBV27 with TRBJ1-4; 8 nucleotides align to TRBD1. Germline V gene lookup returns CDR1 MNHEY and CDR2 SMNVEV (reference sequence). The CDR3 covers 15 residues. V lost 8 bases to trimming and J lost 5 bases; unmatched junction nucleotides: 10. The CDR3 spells CASQGAGATNEKLFF. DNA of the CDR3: TGTGCCAGCCAGGGGGCAGGAGCGACAAATGAAAAACTGTTTTTT.

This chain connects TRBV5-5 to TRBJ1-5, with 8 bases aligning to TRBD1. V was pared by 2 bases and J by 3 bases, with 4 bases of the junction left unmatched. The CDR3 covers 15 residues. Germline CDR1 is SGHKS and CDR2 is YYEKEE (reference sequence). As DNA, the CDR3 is TGTGCCAGCAGCTTCGAGGACAGGGACAATCAGCCCCAGCATTTT. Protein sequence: CASSFEDRDNQPQHF.

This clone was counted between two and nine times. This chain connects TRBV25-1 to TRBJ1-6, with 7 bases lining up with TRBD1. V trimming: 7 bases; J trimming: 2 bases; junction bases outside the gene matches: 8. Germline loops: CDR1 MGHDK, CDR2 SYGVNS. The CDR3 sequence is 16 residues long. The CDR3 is CASNQGGLTYNSPLHF. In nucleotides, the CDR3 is TGTGCCAGCAACCAGGGGGGCCTCACCTATAATTCACCCCTCCACTTT.

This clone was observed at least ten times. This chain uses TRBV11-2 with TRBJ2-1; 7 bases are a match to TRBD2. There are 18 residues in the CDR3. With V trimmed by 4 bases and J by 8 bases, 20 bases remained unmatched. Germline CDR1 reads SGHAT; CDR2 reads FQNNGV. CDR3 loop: CASSSRFQTSTTNDEQFF. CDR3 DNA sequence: TGTGCCAGCAGCTCCCGATTCCAGACTAGCACAACTAACGATGAGCAGTTCTTC.

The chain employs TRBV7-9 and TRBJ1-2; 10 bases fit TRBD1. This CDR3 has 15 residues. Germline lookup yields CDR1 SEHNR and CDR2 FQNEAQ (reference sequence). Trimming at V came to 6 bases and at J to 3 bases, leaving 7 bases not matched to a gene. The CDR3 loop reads CASRGPGQGHYGYTF. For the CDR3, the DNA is TGTGCCAGCAGGGGGCCGGGACAGGGGCACTATGGCTACACCTTC.

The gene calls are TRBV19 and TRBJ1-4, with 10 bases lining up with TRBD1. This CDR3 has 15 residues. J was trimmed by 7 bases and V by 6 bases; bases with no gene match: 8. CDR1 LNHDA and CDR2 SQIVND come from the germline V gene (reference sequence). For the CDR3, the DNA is TGTGCCAGTAGCCGAGGGGACAGGGGTTCTGAAAAACTGTTTTTT. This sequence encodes CASSRGDRGSEKLFF. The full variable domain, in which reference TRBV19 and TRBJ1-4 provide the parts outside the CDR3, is DGGITQSPKYLFRKEGQNVTLSCEQNLNHDAMYWYRQDPGQGLRLIYYSQIVNDFQKGDIAEGYSVSREKKESFPLTVTSAQKNPTAFYLCASSRGDRGSEKLFFGSGTQLSVL.

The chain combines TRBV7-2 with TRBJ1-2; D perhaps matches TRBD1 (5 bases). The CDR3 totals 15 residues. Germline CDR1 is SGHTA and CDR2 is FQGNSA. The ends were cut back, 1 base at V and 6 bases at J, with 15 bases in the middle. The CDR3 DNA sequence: TGTGCCAGCAGCTTAGTGGAGAAAGGGGTAAATGGCTACACCTTC. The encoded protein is CASSLVEKGVNGYTF. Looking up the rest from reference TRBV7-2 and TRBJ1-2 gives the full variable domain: GAGVSQSPSNKVTEKGKDVELRCDPISGHTALYWYRQSLGQGLEFLIYFQGNSAPDKSGLPSDRFSAERTGGSVSTLTIQRTQQEDSAVYLCASSLVEKGVNGYTFGSGTRLTVV.

The CDR3 nucleotides read TGCAGCGTTACCGAAGGGGGCTTGGGTACTGAAGCTTTCTTT. Its translation: CSVTEGGLGTEAFF. The chain links TRBV29-1 to TRBJ1-1, with 7 positions matching TRBD1. V was pared by 5 bases and J by 5 bases, with 11 bases of the junction left unmatched. The CDR3 sequence is 14 residues long. CDR1 and CDR2 from the germline V gene are SQVTM and ANQGSEA.

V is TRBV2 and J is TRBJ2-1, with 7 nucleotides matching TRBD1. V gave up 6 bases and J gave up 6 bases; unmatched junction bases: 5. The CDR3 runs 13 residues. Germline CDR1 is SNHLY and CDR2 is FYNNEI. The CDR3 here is CASRADRINEQFF. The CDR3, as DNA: TGTGCCAGCAGGGCGGACAGGATCAATGAGCAGTTCTTC.

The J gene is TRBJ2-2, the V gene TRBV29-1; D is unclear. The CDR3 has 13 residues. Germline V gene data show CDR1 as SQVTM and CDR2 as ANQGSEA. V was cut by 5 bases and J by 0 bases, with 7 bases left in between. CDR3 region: CSVTQPNTGELFF. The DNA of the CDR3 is TGCAGCGTTACACAGCCGAACACCGGGGAGCTGTTTTTT.

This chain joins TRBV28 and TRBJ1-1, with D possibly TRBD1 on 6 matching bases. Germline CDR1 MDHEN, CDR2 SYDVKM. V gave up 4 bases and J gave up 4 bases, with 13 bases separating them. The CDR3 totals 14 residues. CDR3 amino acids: CASSSPGTITEAFF. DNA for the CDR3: TGTGCCAGCAGTTCCCCTGGGACAATCACTGAAGCTTTCTTT.

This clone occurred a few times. CDR3 in amino acids: CASSQEHSSYNEQFF. DNA of the CDR3: TGCGCCAGCAGCCAAGAGCACAGCTCCTACAATGAGCAGTTCTTC. V is TRBV4-3 and J is TRBJ2-1, with unresolved D. Germline loops: CDR1 LGHNA, CDR2 YSLEER. Trimming shortened V by 0 bases and J by 0 bases, and 6 bases separated the two germline ends. CDR3 length equals 15 residues.

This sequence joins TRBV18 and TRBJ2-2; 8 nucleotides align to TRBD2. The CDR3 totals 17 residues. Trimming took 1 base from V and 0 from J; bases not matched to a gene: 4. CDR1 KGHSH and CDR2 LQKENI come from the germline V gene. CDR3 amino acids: CASSPRPGGPNTGELFF. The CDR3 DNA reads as TGTGCCAGCTCACCACGTCCGGGGGGGCCGAACACCGGGGAGCTGTTTTTT.

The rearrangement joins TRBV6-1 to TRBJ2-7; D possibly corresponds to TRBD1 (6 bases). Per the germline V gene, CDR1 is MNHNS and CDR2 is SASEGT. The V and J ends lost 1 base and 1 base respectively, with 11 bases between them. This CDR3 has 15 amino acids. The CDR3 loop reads CASSEGWTASYEQYF. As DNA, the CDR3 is TGTGCCAGCAGTGAAGGGTGGACAGCTTCCTACGAGCAGTACTTC.

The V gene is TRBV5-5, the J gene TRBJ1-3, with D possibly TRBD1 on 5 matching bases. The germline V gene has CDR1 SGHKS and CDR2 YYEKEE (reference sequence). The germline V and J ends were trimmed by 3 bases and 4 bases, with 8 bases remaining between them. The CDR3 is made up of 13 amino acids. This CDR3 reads CASSSGSGNTIYF. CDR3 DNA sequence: TGTGCCAGCAGCTCAGGGTCGGGAAACACCATATATTTT.

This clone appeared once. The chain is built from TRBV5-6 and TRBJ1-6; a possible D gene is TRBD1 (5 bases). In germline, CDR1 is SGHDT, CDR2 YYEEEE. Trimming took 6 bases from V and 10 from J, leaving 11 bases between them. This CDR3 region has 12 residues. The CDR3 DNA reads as TGTGCCAGCACCGCAGGGCAATCACCCCTCCACTTT. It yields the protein CASTAGQSPLHF. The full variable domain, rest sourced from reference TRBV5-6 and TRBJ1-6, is DAGVTQSPTHLIKTRGQQVTLRCSPKSGHDTVSWYQQALGQGPQFIFQYYEEEERQRGNFPDRFSGHQFPNYSSELNVNALLLGDSALYLCASTAGQSPLHFGNGTRLTVT.

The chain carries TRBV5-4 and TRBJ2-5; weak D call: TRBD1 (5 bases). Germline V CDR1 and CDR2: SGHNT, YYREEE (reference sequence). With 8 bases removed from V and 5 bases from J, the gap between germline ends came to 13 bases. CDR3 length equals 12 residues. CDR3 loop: CASKGQGETQYF. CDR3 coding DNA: TGTGCCAGTAAGGGGCAGGGCGAGACCCAGTACTTC.